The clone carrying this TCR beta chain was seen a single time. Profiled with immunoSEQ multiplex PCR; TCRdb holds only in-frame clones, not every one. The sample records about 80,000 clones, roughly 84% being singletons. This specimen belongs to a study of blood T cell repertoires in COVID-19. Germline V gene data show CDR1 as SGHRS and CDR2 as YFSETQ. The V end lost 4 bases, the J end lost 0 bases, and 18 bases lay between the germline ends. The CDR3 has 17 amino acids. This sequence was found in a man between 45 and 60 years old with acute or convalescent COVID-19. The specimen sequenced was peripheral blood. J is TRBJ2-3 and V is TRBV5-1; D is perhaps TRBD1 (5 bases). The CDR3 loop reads CASSPSDSPYSTDTQYF. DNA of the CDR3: TGCGCCAGCAGCCCGTCCGACAGTCCTTATAGCACAGATACGCAGTATTTT.